This T cell receptor beta chain was captured by sequencing in a study of post-analysis software for immune sequencing data. Study-wide background: The cohort encompassed relapsing-remitting, secondary progressive and progressive-relapsing multiple sclerosis disease courses. Points from the study as a whole: Five or six TRBV segments, TRBV5-6, TRBV5-1 and TRBV20-1 among them, were found more frequent in patients than controls. Samples sharing a preparation batch grouped tightly together when assessed by F measure. Multiple sclerosis was associated with a significant reduction in normalized Chao1 diversity relative to controls.

Researchers reported that TCR beta cDNA libraries carried unique molecular identifiers. Yield was 500,000 or so cDNA molecules from approximately 0.91 to 9.4 million T cells. TCRdb called the PCR reads again in MiXCR, with one record for every CDR3 protein. Seen here are 250,000 to 300,000 distinct CDR3 sequences, around 34% observed once, and the top ten hold roughly 4.8%. There are many counts of this clonotype. Its cognate antigen is unknown. Germline trimming cut 0 bases from V and 3 bases from J; bases unmatched to any gene: 9. The CDR3 is 18 residues long. Germline CDR1 SGDLS, CDR2 YYNGEE. Specimen: blood. The genes are TRBV9 and TRBJ2-3; 11 bases map to TRBD2. The TCR was taken from a girl between 10 and 17 years old with multiple sclerosis. CDR3 DNA: TGTGCCAGCAGCGTAGAGTTTAGCGGGGGGGCTTGGACAGATACGCAGTATTTT. Protein: CASSVEFSGGAWTDTQYF.